This is a list of T cell receptor beta chains from one sample in a study of blood T cell repertoires in COVID-19. Generated by immunoSEQ multiplex PCR, the TCRdb table keeps only in-frame clones and is missing some. The sample lists about 110,000 clones, 84% occurring once. Material: peripheral blood. These receptors were taken from a woman aged 60-70 years with acute or convalescent COVID-19. The CDR3 runs from the conserved cysteine through the conserved F or W. The D gene is left open where the match is weak. Clone sizes are given selectively: once, few, many, or a class where the clone is expanded.

j_call cdr3_length clone_size v_call d_call cdr3_nt cdr3_aa
TRBJ2-3 14 NA TRBV2 TRBD1 TGTGCCAGCAGTGGGACAGGCGGCGTGGATACGCAGTATTTT CASSGTGGVDTQYF
TRBJ1-1 11 NA TRBV20-1 TRBD1 TGCAGTGCCACAGGGGGCACTGAAGCTTTCTTT CSATGGTEAFF
TRBJ2-7 15 NA TRBV7-6 TRBD2 TGTGCCAGCAGCTTAGCTCCTAGCGGGGAGGGCGAGCAGTACTTC CASSLAPSGEGEQYF
TRBJ1-2 13 once TRBV9 NA TGTGCCAGCAGCGTCCGGAGGGAGTTCGGCTACACCTTC CASSVRREFGYTF
TRBJ2-7 15 once TRBV6-5 TRBD2 TGTGCCAGCGGACGCCCGGGACTAGCGTCCTACGAGCAGTACTTC CASGRPGLASYEQYF
TRBJ2-1 15 NA TRBV2 NA TGTGCCAGCAGTGATACGCTTGGGGGGATAAATGAGCAGTTCTTC CASSDTLGGINEQFF
TRBJ2-7 18 NA TRBV5-4 TRBD1 TGTGCCAGCAGCTCGGGGACAGGGGGCTATGTAGTTTACTACGAGCAGTACTTC CASSSGTGGYVVYYEQYF
TRBJ1-3 18 NA TRBV9 NA TGTGCCAGCAGCGTAGCTACTGCGGAGGCCGCCTCTGGAAACACCATATATTTT CASSVATAEAASGNTIYF
TRBJ2-5 13 NA TRBV2 NA TGTGCCAGCAGTGAAGACAGGGCAGAGACCCAGTACTTC CASSEDRAETQYF
TRBJ2-7 11 NA TRBV11-2 NA TGTGCCAGCAGCTTCAGGGACGAGCAGTACTTC CASSFRDEQYF
TRBJ1-6 14 NA TRBV6-5 NA TGTGCCAGCACCCCCCGGGTCCTAAATTCACCCCTCCACTTT CASTPRVLNSPLHF
TRBJ1-2 14 NA TRBV5-1 TRBD1 TGCGCCAGCAGCTTGGCCGACAGGGGGCACGGCTACACCTTC CASSLADRGHGYTF
TRBJ1-1 14 NA TRBV5-1 NA TGCGCCAGCAGCTCCGGACAGCCTAACACTGAAGCTTTCTTT CASSSGQPNTEAFF
TRBJ2-3 12 once TRBV2 NA TGTGCCGGGGGGACAGTCACAGATACGCAGTATTTT CAGGTVTDTQYF
TRBJ2-7 11 NA TRBV12-3/TRBV12-4 NA TGTGCCAGCAGTTTTGAGAGGGTAGTGTACTTC CASSFERVVYF
TRBJ1-6 11 NA TRBV3-1/TRBV3-2 NA TGTGCCAGCTCCGCGAACTCACCCCTCCACTTT CASSANSPLHF
TRBJ2-6 15 NA TRBV27 TRBD1 TGTGCCAGCGGACAGGGGAACTCTGGGGCCAACGTCCTGACTTTC CASGQGNSGANVLTF
TRBJ1-1 16 NA TRBV25-1 NA TGTGCCAGCAGTCCTGAGGGGACCGGGAGGCGTACTGAAGCTTTCTTT CASSPEGTGRRTEAFF
TRBJ2-1 16 once TRBV7-6 TRBD2 TGTGCCAGCAGCTTGGATTCTAGCGGGGGGGCCGATGAGCAGTTCTTC CASSLDSSGGADEQFF
TRBJ1-4 14 few TRBV19 NA TGTGCCAGTAGCACCTATGAAAGAGGAGAAAAACTGTTTTTT CASSTYERGEKLFF
TRBJ1-1 13 NA TRBV3-1/TRBV3-2 NA TGTGCCAGCAGCCCCGACAGCAGGACTGAAGCTTTCTTT CASSPDSRTEAFF
TRBJ1-2 13 NA TRBV28 NA TGTGCCAGCAGTCCCAGGGAGGGAGGTGGCTACACCTTC CASSPREGGGYTF
TRBJ2-3 15 NA TRBV10-3 TRBD2 TGTGCCATCAGCCAGCGGGAGAGGGGCACAGATACGCAGTATTTT CAISQRERGTDTQYF
TRBJ1-4 14 NA TRBV28 NA TGTGCCAGCAGTGTACAGGGCTCCGGTGAAAAACTGTTTTTT CASSVQGSGEKLFF
TRBJ2-7 15 NA TRBV5-4 TRBD2 TGTGCCAGCAGCAAGGGACTAGCGGGAGGAACCGAGCAGTACTTC CASSKGLAGGTEQYF
TRBJ1-3 14 NA TRBV6-5 NA TGTGCCAGCAGTTACCCCGGGGCTGGAAACACCATATATTTT CASSYPGAGNTIYF
TRBJ2-2 16 NA TRBV6-1 TRBD2 TGTGCCAGCAGTGATATAGCGGGAGTAAACACCGGGGAGCTGTTTTTT CASSDIAGVNTGELFF
TRBJ2-2 12 NA TRBV7-9 NA TGTGCCAGCAGCTTCTTCACCGGGGAGCTGTTTTTT CASSFFTGELFF
TRBJ2-2 19 NA TRBV27 TRBD2 TGTGCCAGCACCATTTCGTGGGCGTTAGCGGGCGTAAACACCGGGGAGCTGTTTTTT CASTISWALAGVNTGELFF
TRBJ2-7 15 NA TRBV7-9 NA TGTGCCAGCAGCTCAGATCTAGAGGGCGACTACGAGCAGTACTTC CASSSDLEGDYEQYF
TRBJ1-2 15 NA TRBV19 TRBD1 TGTGCCAGTAGTCCCCAGGGACAGGGCAACTATGGCTACACCTTC CASSPQGQGNYGYTF
TRBJ1-5 18 NA TRBV4-1 TRBD1 TGCGCCAGCAGCTCCGTACCGACCGACAGGGTACCCAATCAGCCCCAGCATTTT CASSSVPTDRVPNQPQHF